The rows below give T cell receptor beta chains drawn from one sample of a study of vaccination and CD4 T cells after COVID-19. TCRdb recomputed calls from the PCR reads with MiXCR, one row per CDR3 protein. The sample includes 35,000 to 45,000 distinct CDR3 sequences, around 35% seen only once; the top ten take 4.5% to 7%. This material consisted of CD4+ T cells from blood, taken about 7 months after SARS-CoV-2 vaccination. All receptors come from a human donor who had recovered from COVID-19. Each CDR3 is given with its conserved first and last residue. Each record gives: J gene, D gene, clone size, V gene, CDR3 DNA, CDR3 protein. D genes are given only for firm matches. Expanded clones get a size class; other rows say once, few or many, or leave the size out.

TRBJ1-1	NA	NA	TRBV6-2/TRBV6-3	TGTGCCAGCAGTTACCGATCACAGGGAGCTGAAGCTTTCTTT	CASSYRSQGAEAFF
TRBJ2-7	NA	few	TRBV23-1	TGCGCCAGCAGTCAATCGTGGGCCTACGAGCAGTACTTC	CASSQSWAYEQYF
TRBJ2-2	NA	NA	TRBV11-3	TGTGCCAGCAGCTTAACCATGGCCGGGGAGCTGTTTTTT	CASSLTMAGELFF
TRBJ2-7	TRBD1	NA	TRBV28	TGTGCCAGCAGCGCCAACGGGGACAGGGTCTACGAGCAGTACTTC	CASSANGDRVYEQYF
TRBJ2-4	NA	few	TRBV7-2	TGTGCCAGCAGCTTCTGGGGCCAGGAGTACTTC	CASSFWGQEYF
TRBJ2-7	TRBD2	NA	TRBV6-2/TRBV6-3	TGTGCCAGCAATACGCCGGGCCAAATGGGTAGCGGGGGAGTATACGAGCAGTACTTC	CASNTPGQMGSGGVYEQYF
TRBJ1-2	TRBD1	NA	TRBV5-4	TGTGCCAGCAGCGAGTCGACAGGGGTTAACTATGGCTACACCTTC	CASSESTGVNYGYTF
TRBJ2-6	NA	once	TRBV29-1	TGCAGCGTAGGCGGGTACTCTGGGGCCAACGTCCTGACTTTC	CSVGGYSGANVLTF
TRBJ1-2	NA	few	TRBV20-1	TGCAGTGCTAGAGATGGTGCCTTTCCCTACCCACCGGGCAATGGCTACACCTTC	CSARDGAFPYPPGNGYTF
TRBJ2-1	TRBD1	few	TRBV20-1	TGCAGTGTCCCGGACAGGGGGCCTTACAATGAGCAGTTCTTC	CSVPDRGPYNEQFF
TRBJ2-7	TRBD2	few	TRBV20-1	TGCAGTGCGCAATTGGGACTAGCGACCTACGAGCAGTACTTC	CSAQLGLATYEQYF
TRBJ2-3	NA	NA	TRBV27	TGTGCCAGCTCCCGCGGAGGACAGCCCAGGGATACGCAGTATTTT	CASSRGGQPRDTQYF
TRBJ1-3	NA	NA	TRBV27	TGTGCCAGCAGTCTCAGCGGGCCTGGAAACACCATATATTTT	CASSLSGPGNTIYF
TRBJ1-5	NA	NA	TRBV27	TGTGCCAGCAGTGGTACCGGATATAGCAATCAGCCCCAGCATTTT	CASSGTGYSNQPQHF
TRBJ2-7	NA	NA	TRBV19	TGTGCCAGTAGTATAGTACCCGGGAGTGGCTACGAGCAGTACTTC	CASSIVPGSGYEQYF
TRBJ1-1	TRBD1	few	TRBV7-9	TGTGCCAGCAGCTGGATGACAGGGGAAAACACTGAAGCTTTCTTT	CASSWMTGENTEAFF
TRBJ1-1	TRBD1	NA	TRBV28	TGTGCCAGCAGTTTGTGGGGGACAGGGCTGAACACTGAAGCTTTCTTT	CASSLWGTGLNTEAFF
TRBJ2-3	NA	NA	TRBV10-3	TGTGCCATCAGTGGGCAGGCCTCAGATACGCAGTATTTT	CAISGQASDTQYF
TRBJ1-1	NA	few	TRBV28	TGTGCCAGCAGCCGAGGGGGGTCGAACACTGAAGCTTTCTTT	CASSRGGSNTEAFF
TRBJ2-1	NA	few	TRBV2	TGTGCCAGCAGTGACTACGGGTTATCCCTAGATGAGCAGTTCTTC	CASSDYGLSLDEQFF
TRBJ2-3	TRBD2	NA	TRBV15	TGTGCCACCAGCAGAGAACCTAGCGGAGTTGAATCGGATACGCAGTATTTT	CATSREPSGVESDTQYF
TRBJ1-1	NA	few	TRBV20-1	TGCAGTGCTAGAGAGTTGGGGCGGGGACACACTGAAGCTTTCTTT	CSARELGRGHTEAFF
TRBJ2-3	NA	few	TRBV7-7	TGTGCCAGCAGCTCCCATCCGGACAGCCCTTTGCAGTATTTT	CASSSHPDSPLQYF
TRBJ2-5	TRBD2	few	TRBV6-1	TGTGCCAGCAGTGAACGGGGTTTGAGGGCTAGCGGGAGGGTAGAGACCCAGTACTTC	CASSERGLRASGRVETQYF
TRBJ2-3	TRBD1	NA	TRBV10-3	TGTGCCATCAGCCGGGACAGGGTGAGAGATACGCAGTATTTT	CAISRDRVRDTQYF
TRBJ2-7	NA	few	TRBV6-1	TGTGCCAGCAGTGATCTGGGGGTGGTGCAGTACTTC	CASSDLGVVQYF
TRBJ1-5	NA	many	TRBV7-2	TGTGCCAGCAGCTTAGGGGTTAGCAATCAGCCCCAGCATTTT	CASSLGVSNQPQHF
TRBJ2-7	NA	NA	TRBV29-1	TGCAGCGTTGTTGGGCGGGGAACCTACGAGCAGTACTTC	CSVVGRGTYEQYF
TRBJ1-4	NA	few	TRBV28	TGTGCCAGCAGACAGCAGGGGTCGGGCGAAAAACTGTTTTTT	CASRQQGSGEKLFF
TRBJ2-1	TRBD2	few	TRBV20-1	TGCAGTGCTAGAGGTCTACTAGCGCGTGGAGATGAGCAGTTCTTC	CSARGLLARGDEQFF
TRBJ2-1	TRBD2	few	TRBV6-4	TGTGCCAGCAGTGGGACTAGCGGGGACTACAATGAGCAGTTCTTC	CASSGTSGDYNEQFF
TRBJ2-5	NA	few	TRBV23-1	TGCGCCAGCATAGCACAGACTACCCTCGGAGAGACCCAGTACTTC	CASIAQTTLGETQYF
TRBJ2-5	NA	few	TRBV19	TGTGCCACCAGTAGGGTCCCTGATTTGGAGACCCAGTACTTC	CATSRVPDLETQYF
TRBJ2-3	TRBD2	NA	TRBV6-5	TGTGCCAGCAGTTACCCCCTTTTAGGTAGCGGGAGGTACACTAGCACAGATACGCAGTATTTT	CASSYPLLGSGRYTSTDTQYF
TRBJ1-5	TRBD1	NA	TRBV27	TGTGCCAGCAGTTTATCGATGGGACAGGGGAGCAATCAGCCCCAGCATTTT	CASSLSMGQGSNQPQHF
TRBJ2-1	TRBD2	NA	TRBV20-1	TGCAGTGCTACGGGGGGGCTAGCGGGAGTATTCAATGAGCAGTTCTTC	CSATGGLAGVFNEQFF
TRBJ2-7	NA	few	TRBV19	TGTGCCAGTAGTCGCGGACAGAACTCCTACGAGCAGTACTTC	CASSRGQNSYEQYF
TRBJ2-7	TRBD2	few	TRBV28	TGTGCCAGCAGCCCGCGCGGGGGAGCGGGAGCTTACGAGCAGTACTTC	CASSPRGGAGAYEQYF
TRBJ2-3	NA	NA	TRBV20-1	TGCAGTGCAGGGGGGGTGGCAAGGGATACGCAGTATTTT	CSAGGVARDTQYF
TRBJ2-7	NA	NA	TRBV12-3/TRBV12-4	TGTGCCAGCAGTTTAAACGGCTACGAGCAGTACTTC	CASSLNGYEQYF
TRBJ1-5	TRBD1	NA	TRBV10-3	TGTGCCACCGCCCAGGGACAGCGGTTAAATCAGCCCCAGCATTTT	CATAQGQRLNQPQHF
TRBJ2-3	NA	NA	TRBV6-1	TGTGCCAGCAGGGAGAGAGAGAGACACACAGATACGCAGTATTTT	CASRERERHTDTQYF
TRBJ2-3	TRBD2	NA	TRBV20-1	TGCAGTGCTAGAACTTTACGGACTAGCGGGAGATCCGATACGCAGTATTTT	CSARTLRTSGRSDTQYF